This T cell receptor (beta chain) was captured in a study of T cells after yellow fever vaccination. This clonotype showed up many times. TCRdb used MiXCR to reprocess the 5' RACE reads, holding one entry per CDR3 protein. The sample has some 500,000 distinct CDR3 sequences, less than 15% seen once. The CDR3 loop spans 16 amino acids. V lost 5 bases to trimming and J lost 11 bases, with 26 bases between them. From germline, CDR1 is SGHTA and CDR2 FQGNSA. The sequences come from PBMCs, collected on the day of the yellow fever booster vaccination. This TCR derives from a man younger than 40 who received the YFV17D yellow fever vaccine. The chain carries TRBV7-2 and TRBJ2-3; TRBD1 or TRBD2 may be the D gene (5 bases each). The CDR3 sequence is CASSDIASGRGWGQYF. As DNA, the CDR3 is TGTGCCAGCAGCGACATCGCAAGCGGAAGGGGATGGGGGCAGTATTTT. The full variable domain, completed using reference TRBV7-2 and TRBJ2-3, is GAGVSQSPSNKVTEKGKDVELRCDPISGHTALYWYRQSLGQGLEFLIYFQGNSAPDKSGLPSDRFSAERTGGSVSTLTIQRTQQEDSAVYLCASSDIASGRGWGQYFGPGTRLTVL.